This T cell receptor (beta chain) appears in the sequencing data of a study of control samples from healthy donors and cancer patients (TCRdb year 2020). The junction shows trimming of 4 bases on V and 0 bases on J, plus 9 bases between the germline ends. The CDR3 has 15 amino acids, counting the end cysteine and phenylalanine. Only the CDR3 DNA stays, 45 bases, in frame from base 1. CDR1 and CDR2, looked up from the germline V gene (reference sequence), are LNHDA and SQIVND. Concerning this clone: This clone's antigen is unknown. The sample holds no much larger clone one base away, and base qualities are not on file.

The library was prepared using the immunoSEQ multiplex PCR assay. TCRdb provides this immuneACCESS table in a form limited to in-frame rearrangements. Some clones are lacking; in checked studies, under half of them reflect an unresolved V gene, and why the rest are absent is not known. The sample has 150,000 to 200,000 clones on record, 85% to 90% of them singletons. Approximately 1.5% of the sample belongs to the ten largest clones. This clonotype originated in a woman aged 45 to 65 in good health. The sample taken for sequencing was blood. This sequence uses TRBV19 and TRBJ2-2; TRBD1 is a possible D gene, resting on 5 matching bases. The CDR3 here reads CASSKGPSNTGELFF. The nucleotide sequence reads TGTGCCAGTAGTAAGGGGCCTTCGAACACCGGGGAGCTGTTTTTT.